The 10 T cell receptor beta chains presented below share a single source sample, sequenced in a study of shared clonotypes between healthy human individuals. Sequenced by immunoSEQ multiplex PCR; TCRdb stores in-frame clones only, minus some. The data hold millions of clones, with around 90% observed a single time. What was sequenced was naive CD4+ T cells sorted from blood. The subset was: CD45RA+ positively selected. These receptor sequences come from a young man in good health.

Turning to this clone: The identical CDR3 is also encoded by other nucleotide sequences in the sample. The chain has TRBV5-6 and TRBJ1-5; a possible D gene is TRBD1 (5 bases). The CDR3 is 14 amino acids. V was pared by 4 bases and J by 4 bases, with 12 bases between. Germline loops: CDR1 SGHDT, CDR2 YYEEEE. As DNA, the CDR3 is TGTGCCAGCAGCCTAGGGACGGGGAATCAGCCCCAGCATTTT. This gives the protein CASSLGTGNQPQHF.

V and J are TRBV19 and TRBJ2-5; TRBD1 is a possible D gene (6 bases). The assigned J gene may be wrong: the sequence end matches TRBJ2-7 better. This CDR3 is 13 amino acids long. From germline, CDR1 is LNHDA and CDR2 SQIVND (reference sequence). The CDR3, as DNA: TGTGCCAGTAGCGACAGGATCACCTACGAGCAGTACTTC. It translates to CASSDRITYEQYF.

The V gene is TRBV15, the J gene TRBJ1-4, with D possibly TRBD1 on 5 matching bases. The germline CDR1 and CDR2 sequences are LNHNV and YYDKDF (reference sequence). The V gene lost 6 bases and the J gene lost 4 bases, with 15 bases spanning the gap. This CDR3 contains 15 residues. CDR3 region: CATSLRQSLNEKLFF. The CDR3 nucleotides read TGTGCCACCAGTCTCCGACAGTCGCTTAATGAAAAACTGTTTTTT.

V gene TRBV10-3 combines with J gene TRBJ2-4; 8 bases are a match to TRBD2. This CDR3 spans 15 amino acids. CDR1 ENHRY and CDR2 SYGVKD come from the germline V gene. V lost 2 bases, J lost 6 bases, and 6 bases stayed unmatched. CDR3 protein: CAISEGLAGSNIQYF. The CDR3 bases are TGTGCCATCAGTGAGGGATTAGCGGGATCAAACATTCAGTACTTC.

The chain has TRBV27 and TRBJ2-3; D remains unclear. Germline assignment: CDR1 MNHEY and CDR2 SMNVEV (reference sequence). V was cut by 0 bases and J by 0 bases, with 13 bases left in between. The CDR3 loop spans 17 amino acids. CDR3 coding DNA: TGTGCCAGCAGTTTATCTCCCCTACAGACTAGCACAGATACGCAGTATTTT. Translation gives CASSLSPLQTSTDTQYF.

The count of this clone is one. The gene calls are TRBV7-2 and TRBJ2-1; TRBD2 agrees at 9 bases. Looked up from germline, CDR1 is SGHTA and CDR2 is FQGNSA. Losses at the gene ends were 4 bases for V and 3 bases for J; bases not matched to a gene: 4. The CDR3 covers 15 residues. DNA of the CDR3: TGTGCCAGCAGCTCTTCTAGCGGGAACTACAATGAGCAGTTCTTC. It is translated as CASSSSSGNYNEQFF.

The CDR3 region is CASSQTALNEKLFF. DNA of the CDR3: TGTGCCAGCAGTCAGACAGCCCTTAATGAAAAACTGTTTTTT. This chain links TRBV28 with TRBJ1-4; a weak D match, TRBD1 (5 bases). Trimming shortened V by 5 bases and J by 4 bases, and 11 bases separated the two germline ends. The CDR3 is 14 residues long. The germline gives CDR1 MDHEN, CDR2 SYDVKM.

As regards this clone: The identical CDR3 is also encoded by other nucleotide sequences in the sample. V is TRBV18 and J is TRBJ1-1; 7 nucleotides line up with TRBD1. Germline lookup yields CDR1 KGHSH and CDR2 LQKENI. The CDR3 sequence is 14 residues long. The V and J ends lost 2 bases and 1 base, in that order; junction bases with no gene match: 1. CDR3 sequence reads: CASSPNRGNTEAFF. CDR3 DNA: TGTGCCAGCTCACCAAACAGGGGGAACACTGAAGCTTTCTTT.

The rearrangement uses TRBV6-6 and TRBJ1-3, with D possibly matching TRBD1 (6 bases). The germline V gene has CDR1 MNHNY and CDR2 SVGAGI (reference sequence). V dropped 11 bases and J dropped 4 bases, with 18 bases sitting between them. The CDR3 has 14 amino acids. CDR3 sequence (DNA): TGTGCCTCTAGAAGTACAGGGAGAGGAAACACCATATATTTT. Protein product: CASRSTGRGNTIYF.

This chain uses TRBV30 with TRBJ1-4; D unresolved. V lost 1 base to trimming and J lost 5 bases, with 8 bases between them. Germline V gives CDR1 GTSNPN, CDR2 SVGIG (reference sequence). The CDR3 contains 13 residues. The CDR3: CAWSDGYNEKLFF. CDR3 bases: TGTGCCTGGAGTGACGGCTACAATGAAAAACTGTTTTTT. The whole variable domain, filled in from reference TRBV30 and TRBJ1-4, reads SQTIHQWPATLVQPVGSPLSLECTVEGTSNPNLYWYRQAAGRGLQLLFYSVGIGQISSEVPQNLSASRPQDRQFILSSKKLLLSDSGFYLCAWSDGYNEKLFFGSGTQLSVL.